These 4 T cell receptor beta chains were sequenced from one sample in a study of cytomegalovirus exposure and HLA in healthy donors. Researchers ran the PCR with 60 Vbeta and 13 Jbeta primers. Using immunoSEQ multiplex PCR, the repertoire was profiled, and TCRdb retains in-frame clones only, with some absent. The data hold roughly 250,000 clones, with 70% to 90% observed a single time. Sequencing used PBMCs. These receptors were collected from a woman in her thirties or forties in good health and CMV-seropositive.

This clone was seen a few times. The chain has TRBV6-1 and TRBJ1-5; TRBD1 matches at 8 bases. After removal of 2 bases from V and 0 bases from J, the junction contained 6 bases not matched to a gene. Germline-derived CDR1 and CDR2 are MNHNS and SASEGT. This CDR3 region has 17 residues. CDR3 in amino acids: CASSEKGQDLSNQPQHF. DNA of the CDR3: TGTGCCAGCAGTGAAAAGGGACAGGACCTTAGCAATCAGCCCCAGCATTTT.

CDR3 amino acids: CASSPSLGGGTEAFF. The DNA for the CDR3 is TGTGCCAGCAGCCCATCGCTAGGGGGGGGCACTGAAGCTTTCTTT. This rearrangement joins TRBV28 to TRBJ1-1, with TRBD1 as a possible D gene (6 bases). The V and J ends lost 6 bases and 4 bases respectively, with 18 bases between them. This CDR3 has 15 amino acids. Germline V CDR1 and CDR2: MDHEN, SYDVKM.

In the case of this clone: The junction departs from the called germline gene at one end, perhaps through a read error. The chain recombines TRBV19 with TRBJ2-7; possible D gene TRBD1, 6 bases. The CDR3 has 9 amino acids. Germline loops: CDR1 LNHDA, CDR2 SQIVND (reference sequence). The CDR3 bases are TGTGCCACCCAACAGGGTCCGAACTTC. Its protein product is CATQQGPNF.

The chain has TRBV28 and TRBJ1-4, with D unresolved. V lost 6 bases to trimming and J lost 0 bases, with 8 bases between them. This CDR3 spans 14 amino acids. CDR1 is MDHEN, CDR2 SYDVKM, per germline. CDR3 sequence: CASRSGTTNEKLFF. Written as DNA, the CDR3 is TGTGCCAGCAGGTCCGGGACAACTAATGAAAAACTGTTTTTT.